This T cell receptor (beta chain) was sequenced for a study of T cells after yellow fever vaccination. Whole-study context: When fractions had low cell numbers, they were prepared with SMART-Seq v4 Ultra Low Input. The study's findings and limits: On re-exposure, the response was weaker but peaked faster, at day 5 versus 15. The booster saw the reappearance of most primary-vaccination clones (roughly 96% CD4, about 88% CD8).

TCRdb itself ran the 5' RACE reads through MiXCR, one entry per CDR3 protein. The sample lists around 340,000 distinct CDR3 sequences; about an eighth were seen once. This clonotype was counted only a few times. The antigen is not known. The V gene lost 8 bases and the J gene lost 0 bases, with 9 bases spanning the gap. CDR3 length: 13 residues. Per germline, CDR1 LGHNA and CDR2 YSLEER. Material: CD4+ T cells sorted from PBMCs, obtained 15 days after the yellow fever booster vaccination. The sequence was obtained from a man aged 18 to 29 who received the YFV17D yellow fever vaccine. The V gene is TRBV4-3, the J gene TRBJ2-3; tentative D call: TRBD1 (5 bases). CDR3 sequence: CASGHLSTDTQYF. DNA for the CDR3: TGCGCCAGCGGACACCTTAGCACAGATACGCAGTATTTT.